A single sample gave rise to the 31 T cell receptor beta chains below, sequenced in a study of cytomegalovirus exposure and HLA in healthy donors. In the PCR, 60 Vbeta and 13 Jbeta primers were used. The repertoire was sequenced with immunoSEQ multiplex PCR; TCRdb's copy has only in-frame clones and lacks some. The repertoire holds roughly 90,000 clones, with around 90% as singletons. Material for sequencing was PBMCs. These TCRs come from a young man in good health and CMV-seronegative.

The chain is built from TRBV5-1 and TRBJ2-1; no clear D gene. The CDR3 consists of 12 residues. Germline CDR1 and CDR2: SGHRS and YFSETQ. V was clipped by 1 base and J by 6 bases, with 5 bases between them. The CDR3 loop reads CASSLTVNEQFF. In nucleotides, the CDR3 is TGCGCCAGCAGCTTGACAGTCAATGAGCAGTTCTTC.

The chain's CDR3 is CASSERLAGPPNEQFF. The DNA for the CDR3 is TGTGCCAGCAGCGAAAGACTAGCGGGACCCCCAAATGAGCAGTTCTTC. The V gene is TRBV11-2, the J gene TRBJ2-1; TRBD2 agrees at 11 bases. This CDR3 spans 16 amino acids. V dropped 5 bases and J dropped 7; count of bases not matched to a gene: 10. Germline CDR1 SGHAT, CDR2 FQNNGV.

The genes are TRBV5-1 and TRBJ1-2; weak D call: TRBD1 (6 bases). V was shortened by 4 bases and J by 5 bases, with 12 bases between the two germline ends. CDR1 and CDR2 (germline): SGHRS, YFSETQ. This CDR3 region has 13 residues. The CDR3 coding sequence is TGCGCCAGCAGCCAGGGGAATCCTTATGGCTACACCTTC. Encoded protein: CASSQGNPYGYTF.

This chain uses TRBV21-1 with TRBJ2-7; TRBD2, the table's D call, lacks a check against the DNA. TRBV21-1 is listed as a pseudogene. The CDR3 has 16 residues. This CDR3 reads CASSEAGLLISYEQYF. The CDR3 region has the DNA TGTGCCAGCAGCGAGGCTGGACTCCTCATCTCCTACGAGCAGTACTTC.

This chain connects TRBV7-2 to TRBJ2-1, with a possible D match to TRBD2 (5 bases). This CDR3 is built from 18 residues. V gave up 1 base and J gave up 6 bases, with 22 bases separating them. Per the germline V gene, CDR1 is SGHTA and CDR2 is FQGNSA. CDR3 nucleotide sequence: TGTGCCAGCAGCTTAGTACTTCGGGGAAATTCCTTTGGCAATGAGCAGTTCTTC. It specifies CASSLVLRGNSFGNEQFF.

The rearrangement uses TRBV18 and TRBJ1-4, with D possibly TRBD1 on 5 matching bases. Germline V gene lookup returns CDR1 KGHSH and CDR2 LQKENI. The V gene lost 6 bases and the J gene lost 5 bases, with 13 bases spanning the gap. The CDR3 length is 14 residues. The CDR3 loop is CASSSGRGNEKLFF. CDR3 in DNA: TGTGCCAGCTCCTCCGGTCGGGGGAATGAAAAACTGTTTTTT.

The chain combines TRBV19 with TRBJ1-2; 7 bases fit TRBD1. Trimming removed 7 bases from V and 5 bases from J; junction bases left unmatched: 13. The CDR3 runs to 15 residues. CDR1 is LNHDA and CDR2 is SQIVND in the germline V gene (reference sequence). The CDR3 loop is CASTDPRGKGYGYTF. In DNA form, the CDR3 reads TGTGCCAGTACCGACCCCAGGGGGAAGGGGTATGGCTACACCTTC.

Points on this clone: A junction end diverges from the germline sequence, so it may reflect a read error. The chain is built from TRBV7-7 and TRBJ2-5, with 8 positions matching TRBD1. The CDR3 totals 15 residues. Germline lookup yields CDR1 SSHAT and CDR2 FNYEAQ (reference sequence). CDR3 region: CASRLTGAVGETQYF. The CDR3 nucleotides are TGTGCTAGCAGGTTGACAGGGGCCGTTGGGGAGACCCAGTACTTC.

In this sample, this clone turned up a few times. V is TRBV28 and J is TRBJ1-5, with TRBD1 identical over 8 bases. The ends lost 6 bases at V and 6 bases at J; junction bases unmatched: 7. This CDR3 is 14 amino acids long. Germline loops: CDR1 MDHEN, CDR2 SYDVKM. The CDR3 sequence is CASRSTGVSQPQHF. The CDR3 DNA reads as TGTGCCAGCAGATCGACAGGGGTTAGTCAGCCCCAGCATTTT.

The chain links TRBV5-1 to TRBJ2-5, with 8 positions matching TRBD2. J lost 5 bases, V lost 2 bases, and 11 bases had no gene match. Germline CDR1 is SGHRS and CDR2 is YFSETQ. The CDR3 length is 16 residues. The chain's CDR3 is CASSFSLAGTGETQYF. The DNA of the CDR3 is TGCGCCAGCAGCTTCTCATTAGCGGGAACTGGGGAGACCCAGTACTTC.

This chain connects TRBV6-1 to TRBJ2-5, with 9 bases aligning to TRBD2. The end of the DNA fits TRBJ2-7 better, so the J call may be wrong. In germline, CDR1 is MNHNS, CDR2 SASEGT. The CDR3 runs to 16 residues. CDR3 in DNA: TGTGCCAGCAGTGGGATCGCGGGAGGGTTTGGGTACGAGCAGTACTTC. It translates to CASSGIAGGFGYEQYF.

V gene TRBV9 combines with J gene TRBJ2-1; D is unclear. Germline V gives CDR1 SGDLS, CDR2 YYNGEE. CDR3 length equals 13 residues. The V gene lost 7 bases and the J gene lost 0 bases, with 8 bases spanning the gap. CDR3 sequence: CASSRSSYNEQFF. In nucleotides, the CDR3 is TGTGCCAGCTCTAGGAGCTCCTACAATGAGCAGTTCTTC.

This CDR3 is CASSRLAGGPKSYNEQFF. The CDR3 DNA reads as TGTGCCAGTAGCCGACTAGCGGGAGGGCCTAAGTCCTACAATGAGCAGTTCTTC. This chain uses TRBV19 with TRBJ2-1, with 14 positions matching TRBD2. Germline V gene data show CDR1 as LNHDA and CDR2 as SQIVND (reference sequence). This CDR3 is built from 18 residues. With 6 bases clipped from V and 1 base from J, the junction kept 8 bases outside the gene matches. The whole variable domain, remainder taken from reference TRBV19 and TRBJ2-1, is DGGITQSPKYLFRKEGQNVTLSCEQNLNHDAMYWYRQDPGQGLRLIYYSQIVNDFQKGDIAEGYSVSREKKESFPLTVTSAQKNPTAFYLCASSRLAGGPKSYNEQFFGPGTRLTVL.

The chain joins TRBV5-4 to TRBJ2-2, with D possibly being TRBD2 (5 bases). This CDR3 has 15 residues. V was clipped by 4 bases and J by 1 base, with 11 bases between them. CDR1 and CDR2 from the germline V gene are SGHNT and YYREEE (reference sequence). For the CDR3, the DNA is TGTGCCAGCAGCCGGGCCGGACTGAACACCGGGGAGCTGTTTTTT. Translated: CASSRAGLNTGELFF.

The chain recombines TRBV4-3 with TRBJ2-5; TRBD2 matches 7 bases. Per the germline V gene, CDR1 is LGHNA and CDR2 is YSLEER. Trimming took 6 bases from V and 7 from J; bases not matched to a gene: 2. This CDR3 spans 11 amino acids. CDR3 sequence (DNA): TGCGCCAGCAGTTCTAGCGGGACCCAGTACTTC. Amino acids: CASSSSGTQYF.

V and J are TRBV7-2 and TRBJ1-5; 10 bases are a match to TRBD1. Germline V gives CDR1 SGHTA, CDR2 FQGNSA. J was trimmed by 6 bases and V by 4 bases; bases with no gene match: 6. The CDR3 has 15 amino acids. The CDR3 loop is CASSSGQGRAQPQHF. CDR3 bases: TGTGCCAGCAGCTCGGGACAGGGGAGGGCTCAGCCCCAGCATTTT.

This clone was recorded a few times. The chain has TRBV7-2 and TRBJ1-4; TRBD1 is a possible D gene (5 bases). V gave up 4 bases and J gave up 7 bases, with 10 bases separating them. The CDR3 extends over 13 amino acids. CDR1 and CDR2 from the germline V gene are SGHTA and FQGNSA. The CDR3: CASSSLQGEKLFF. CDR3 bases: TGTGCCAGCAGCTCCCTCCAGGGTGAAAAACTGTTTTTT. The entire variable domain, with the rest obtained from reference TRBV7-2 and TRBJ1-4, is as follows: GAGVSQSPSNKVTEKGKDVELRCDPISGHTALYWYRQSLGQGLEFLIYFQGNSAPDKSGLPSDRFSAERTGGSVSTLTIQRTQQEDSAVYLCASSSLQGEKLFFGSGTQLSVL.

The chain carries TRBV9 and TRBJ2-5; TRBD2 might be the D (6 bases). CDR1 SGDLS and CDR2 YYNGEE come from the germline V gene. The CDR3 extends over 16 amino acids. V was cut by 4 bases and J by 1 base, with 17 bases left in between. CDR3 nucleotide sequence: TGTGCCAGCAGCATCATCTCCGGGACTTCCCAAGAGACCCAGTACTTC. Amino acids: CASSIISGTSQETQYF.

V usage is TRBV19 and J usage is TRBJ1-5; 8 bases are shared with TRBD1. V lost 8 bases and J lost 2; bases outside the gene matches: 11. Germline V gives CDR1 LNHDA, CDR2 SQIVND (reference sequence). The CDR3 is made up of 16 amino acids. This CDR3 is CASFPGGVRGNQPQHF. CDR3 bases: TGTGCCAGTTTCCCAGGGGGCGTGCGAGGCAATCAGCCCCAGCATTTT.

The chain joins TRBV7-2 to TRBJ1-2, with TRBD1 as a possible D gene (5 bases). The CDR3 length is 17 residues. Trimming pared 5 bases from V and 0 bases from J, leaving 19 bases between. Germline-derived CDR1 and CDR2 are SGHTA and FQGNSA. The CDR3 region has the DNA TGTGCCAGCAGCCCCTCAGGGCCCCAGTTAGCTAACTATGGCTACACCTTC. Amino acids: CASSPSGPQLANYGYTF.

The rearrangement joins TRBV28 to TRBJ1-5, with D possibly matching TRBD1 (5 bases). The CDR3 length is 15 residues. With 6 bases removed from V and 4 bases from J, the gap between germline ends came to 16 bases. The V gene's germline CDR1 is MDHEN and CDR2 SYDVKM. This chain's CDR3 is CASRTGGEGNQPQHF. CDR3 nucleotide sequence: TGTGCCAGCAGGACCGGGGGGGAGGGGAATCAGCCCCAGCATTTT.

This clone was seen only a few times. This chain links TRBV7-5 with TRBJ1-5. TRBV7-5 is shown as a pseudogene. The length of the CDR3 is 15 residues. CDR3 nucleotides: TGTGTCAGAAGCTTAGAAAGCCGGTTCAATCAGCCCCAGCATTTT. Protein sequence: CVRSLESRFNQPQHF.

This chain connects TRBV7-6 to TRBJ2-7; possibly TRBD1 for D (5 bases). Germline loops: CDR1 SGHVS, CDR2 FNYEAQ. V lost 1 base, J lost 4 bases, and 11 bases lay in between. The CDR3 has 14 amino acids. CDR3 in DNA: TGTGCCAGCAGCTTAGAGGGGTCTCGGTACGAGCAGTACTTC. Translating it yields CASSLEGSRYEQYF.

The rearrangement joins TRBV2 to TRBJ1-1; D gene unclear. Trimming stripped 7 bases from V and 1 base from J, with 16 bases between. Germline V CDR1 and CDR2: SNHLY, FYNNEI. The CDR3 is made up of 15 amino acids. The CDR3 sequence: CASKLQGVGNTEAFF. The CDR3 bases are TGTGCCAGCAAACTACAAGGCGTGGGGAACACTGAAGCTTTCTTT.

The chain combines TRBV25-1 with TRBJ1-3; maybe TRBD1 (5 bases). Per the germline V gene, CDR1 is MGHDK and CDR2 is SYGVNS. The CDR3 contains 15 residues. V shed 6 bases and J shed 0 bases, with 12 bases lying between them. The CDR3 region is CASRGGASSGNTIYF. DNA of the CDR3: TGTGCCAGCAGGGGTGGGGCGAGCTCTGGAAACACCATATATTTT.

The V gene is TRBV5-4, the J gene TRBJ2-7, with 8 bases lining up with TRBD2. The CDR3 sequence is 16 residues long. The V gene's germline CDR1 is SGHNT and CDR2 YYREEE (reference sequence). V was pared by 6 bases and J by 0 bases, with 11 bases of the junction left unmatched. The CDR3 DNA reads TGTGCCAGCACCCGGGGGGGGTCGGGTAGCTCCTACGAGCAGTACTTC. This gives the protein CASTRGGSGSSYEQYF.

V gene TRBV2 combines with J gene TRBJ1-6; TRBD1 is a possible D gene (6 bases). Per the germline V gene, CDR1 is SNHLY and CDR2 is FYNNEI. Trimming left V 4 bases short and J 9 bases short, with 10 bases between. This CDR3 comprises 13 residues. This CDR3 is CASSAGGRSPLHF. The CDR3 nucleotides read TGTGCCAGCAGTGCGGGGGGGCGTTCACCCCTCCACTTT.

This clone was counted only a few times. V gene TRBV7-3 combines with J gene TRBJ2-7, with 8 bases aligning to TRBD2. The J segment lost 3 bases and the V segment lost 2 bases, leaving 3 bases of the junction unmatched. The CDR3 has 14 residues. The germline V gene encodes CDR1 SGHTA and CDR2 FQGTGA. The CDR3 coding sequence is TGTGCCAGCAGCTTAGTGGCGGGAGGCTACGAGCAGTACTTC. It codes for CASSLVAGGYEQYF.

J is TRBJ1-2 and V is TRBV27; the D gene is possibly TRBD1 (5 bases). Trimming removed 6 bases from V and 4 bases from J, with 15 bases in between. In germline, CDR1 is MNHEY, CDR2 SMNVEV (reference sequence). The CDR3 is made up of 14 amino acids. The CDR3 loop reads CASSARRGLYGYTF. The CDR3 DNA reads as TGTGCCAGCAGCGCTAGGCGGGGACTCTATGGCTACACCTTC.

The V call is TRBV6-1, the J call TRBJ1-5, with D tentatively TRBD1 (6 bases). Germline V gives CDR1 MNHNS, CDR2 SASEGT. The CDR3 contains 13 residues. Trimming took 3 bases from V and 6 from J, leaving 9 bases between them. The CDR3 DNA sequence: TGTGCCAGCAGTGAGGGCAGGGGTCAGCCCCAGCATTTT. It specifies CASSEGRGQPQHF.

V and J are TRBV2 and TRBJ1-1; TRBD1 matches at 8 bases. CDR1 is SNHLY and CDR2 is FYNNEI in the germline V gene. The CDR3 consists of 18 residues. Unmatched junction bases numbered 10, after V lost 1 base and J lost 0 bases. In DNA, the CDR3 is TGTGCCAGCAGTGAAGGCAGGGGGCTCTTGGGGATGAACACTGAAGCTTTCTTT. This encodes CASSEGRGLLGMNTEAFF.